A selection of T cell receptor beta chains follows, all from one sample in a study of neoadjuvant anti-PD-1 for oral cavity cancer. Using immunoSEQ multiplex PCR, the repertoire was profiled, and TCRdb retains in-frame clones only, with some absent. Of approximately 37,000 clones in the sample, roughly 89% were seen once. The material was PBMCs, obtained before nivolumab (anti-PD-1) treatment. The receptors originated from a person aged 35-80 years with oral cavity squamous cell carcinoma. Both conserved end residues are part of each CDR3. The D gene is left open where the match is weak. Part of the rows lack a size; the others show once, few, many or a class for expanded clones.

clone size	D gene	J gene	V gene	CDR3 DNA	CDR3 protein
.	.	TRBJ1-5	TRBV29-1	TGCAGCGTTGGTGGGGGAGGCAATCAGCCCCAGCATTTT	CSVGGGGNQPQHF
.	.	TRBJ2-5	TRBV15	TGTGCCACCAGCGGATTATGGGGGGCTAGCGGAGGAGGAGAGACCCAGTACTTC	CATSGLWGASGGGETQYF
.	.	TRBJ2-6	TRBV6-5	TGTGCCAGCAGTTATTCCCGGACAGTTGGGGCCAACGTCCTGACTTTC	CASSYSRTVGANVLTF
once	.	TRBJ1-6	TRBV10-2	TGCGCCAGCAGTGAGCAAGGCCATAATTCACCCCTCCACTTT	CASSEQGHNSPLHF
.	TRBD1	TRBJ2-1	TRBV25-1	TGTGCCAGCAGTGACGCCGGGACAGGGGTCGGGGGGAATGAGCAGTTCTTC	CASSDAGTGVGGNEQFF
.	TRBD1	TRBJ1-4	TRBV7-8	TGTGCCAGCAGCCGGGGAACGACAGGGGATGGAGAAAAACTGTTTTTT	CASSRGTTGDGEKLFF
.	.	TRBJ1-6	TRBV7-9	TGTGCCAGCAGCCGTAGGGGGGCGTCCAATTCACCCCTCCACTTT	CASSRRGASNSPLHF
.	TRBD2	TRBJ2-7	TRBV5-4	TGTGCCAGCAGCCAAGGGCCGGGACGGGGGGGCGGTTCCTACGAGCAGTACTTC	CASSQGPGRGGGSYEQYF
.	TRBD2	TRBJ2-7	TRBV6-6	TGTGCCAGCAGTTTCTTAGCGGGGGTCTCCTACGAGCAGTACTTC	CASSFLAGVSYEQYF
.	.	TRBJ2-1	TRBV10-2	TGCGCCAGCAGTGCTATGCTAGGGGGAGTGAATGAGCAGTTCTTC	CASSAMLGGVNEQFF
.	.	TRBJ1-5	TRBV7-9	TGTGCCAGCAGTCCCCCGGGTGAAATTCAGCCCCAGCATTTT	CASSPPGEIQPQHF
.	.	TRBJ1-5	TRBV10-3	TGTGCCATCAGTGAGACCAACGTTAATCAGCCCCAGCATTTT	CAISETNVNQPQHF